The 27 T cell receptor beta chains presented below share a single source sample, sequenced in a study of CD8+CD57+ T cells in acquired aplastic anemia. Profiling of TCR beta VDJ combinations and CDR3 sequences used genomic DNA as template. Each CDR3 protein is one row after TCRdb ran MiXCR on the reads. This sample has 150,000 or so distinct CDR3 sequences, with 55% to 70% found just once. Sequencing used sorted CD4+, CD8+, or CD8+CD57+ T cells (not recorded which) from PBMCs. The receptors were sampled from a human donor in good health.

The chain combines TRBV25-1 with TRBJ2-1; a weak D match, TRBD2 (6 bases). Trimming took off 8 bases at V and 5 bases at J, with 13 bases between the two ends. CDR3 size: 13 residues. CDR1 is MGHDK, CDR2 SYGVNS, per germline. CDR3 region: CASRGYANNEQFF. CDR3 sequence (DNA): TGTGCCAGCCGGGGGTACGCTAACAATGAGCAGTTCTTC. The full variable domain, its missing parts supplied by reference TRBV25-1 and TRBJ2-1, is EADIYQTPRYLVIGTGKKITLECSQTMGHDKMYWYQQDPGMELHLIHYSYGVNSTEKGDLSSESTVSRIRTEHFPLTLESARPSHTSQYLCASRGYANNEQFFGPGTRLTVL.

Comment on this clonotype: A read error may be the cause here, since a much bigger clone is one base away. The CDR3 sequence: CASVSSLSPPEELFF. In nucleotides, the CDR3 is TGTGCTAGTGTCTCCAGCCTTTCCCCCCCCGAGGAGCTGTTTTTT. The V gene is TRBV12-5, the J gene TRBJ2-2; no clear D. The germline V gene encodes CDR1 LGHNT and CDR2 FRNRAP. The length of the CDR3 is 15 residues. Trimming removed 7 bases from V and 10 bases from J, with 22 bases in between.

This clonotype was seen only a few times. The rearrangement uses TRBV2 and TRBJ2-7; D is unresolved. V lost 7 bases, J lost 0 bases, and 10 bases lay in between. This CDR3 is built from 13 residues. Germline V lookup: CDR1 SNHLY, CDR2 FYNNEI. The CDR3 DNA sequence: TGTGCCAGCACCGACCTGCCCTCCTACGAGCAGTACTTC. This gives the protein CASTDLPSYEQYF.

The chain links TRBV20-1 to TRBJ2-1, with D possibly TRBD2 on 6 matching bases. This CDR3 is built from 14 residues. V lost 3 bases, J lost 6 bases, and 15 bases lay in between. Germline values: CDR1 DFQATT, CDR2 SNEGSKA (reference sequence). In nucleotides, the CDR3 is TGCAGTGCTAGGTTTACTAGCTCTGTCAATGAGCAGTTCTTC. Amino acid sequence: CSARFTSSVNEQFF.

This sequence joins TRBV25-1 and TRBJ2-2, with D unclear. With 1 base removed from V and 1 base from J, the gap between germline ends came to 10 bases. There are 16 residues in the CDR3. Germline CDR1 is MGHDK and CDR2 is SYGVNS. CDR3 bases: TGTGCCAGCAGTGAATTTAGTAGCCTGAACACCGGGGAGCTGTTTTTT. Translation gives CASSEFSSLNTGELFF. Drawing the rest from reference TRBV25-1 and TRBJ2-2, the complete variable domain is EADIYQTPRYLVIGTGKKITLECSQTMGHDKMYWYQQDPGMELHLIHYSYGVNSTEKGDLSSESTVSRIRTEHFPLTLESARPSHTSQYLCASSEFSSLNTGELFFGEGSRLTVL.

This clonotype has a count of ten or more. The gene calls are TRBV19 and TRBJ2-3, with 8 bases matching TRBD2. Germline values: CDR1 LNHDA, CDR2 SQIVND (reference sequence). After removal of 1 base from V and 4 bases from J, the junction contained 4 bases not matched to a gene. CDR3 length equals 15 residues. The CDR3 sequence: CASSIGAGGADTQYF. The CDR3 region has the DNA TGTGCCAGTAGTATAGGGGCGGGAGGAGCAGATACGCAGTATTTT. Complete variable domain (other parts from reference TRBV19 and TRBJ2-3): DGGITQSPKYLFRKEGQNVTLSCEQNLNHDAMYWYRQDPGQGLRLIYYSQIVNDFQKGDIAEGYSVSREKKESFPLTVTSAQKNPTAFYLCASSIGAGGADTQYFGPGTRLTVL.

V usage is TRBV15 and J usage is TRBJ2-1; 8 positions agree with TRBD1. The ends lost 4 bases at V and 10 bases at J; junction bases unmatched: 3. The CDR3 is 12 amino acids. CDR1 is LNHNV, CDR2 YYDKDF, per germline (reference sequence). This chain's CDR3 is CATSKRDREQFF. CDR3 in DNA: TGTGCCACCAGCAAGAGGGACAGGGAGCAGTTCTTC.

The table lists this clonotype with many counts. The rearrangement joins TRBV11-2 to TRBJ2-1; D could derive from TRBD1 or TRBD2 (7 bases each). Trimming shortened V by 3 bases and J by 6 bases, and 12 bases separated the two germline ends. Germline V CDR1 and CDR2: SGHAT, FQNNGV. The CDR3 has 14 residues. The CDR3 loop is CASSLGGGLNEQFF. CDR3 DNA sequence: TGTGCCAGCAGCTTGGGAGGGGGCCTCAATGAGCAGTTCTTC.

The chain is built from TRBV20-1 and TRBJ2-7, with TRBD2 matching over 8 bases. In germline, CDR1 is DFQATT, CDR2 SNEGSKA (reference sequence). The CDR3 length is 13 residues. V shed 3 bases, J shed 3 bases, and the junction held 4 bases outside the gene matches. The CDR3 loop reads CSASGRVVYEQYF. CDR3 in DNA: TGCAGTGCTAGCGGGAGGGTAGTCTACGAGCAGTACTTC.

CDR3 region: CASSVEGASNEQYF. In nucleotides, the CDR3 is TGTGCCAGCAGCGTAGAGGGGGCTTCGAACGAGCAGTACTTC. The chain has TRBV9 and TRBJ2-7; 7 nucleotides agree with TRBD1. V was clipped by 0 bases and J by 5 bases; unmatched bases: 5. This CDR3 has 14 residues. The germline V gene has CDR1 SGDLS and CDR2 YYNGEE.

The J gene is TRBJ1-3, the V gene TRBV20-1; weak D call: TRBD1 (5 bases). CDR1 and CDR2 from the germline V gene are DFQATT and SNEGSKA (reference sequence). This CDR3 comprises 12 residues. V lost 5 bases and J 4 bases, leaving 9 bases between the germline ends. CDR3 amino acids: CSAQGDGNTIYF. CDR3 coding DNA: TGCAGTGCTCAGGGTGACGGAAACACCATATATTTT.

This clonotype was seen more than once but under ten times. In DNA, the CDR3 is TGTGCCAGCACGAGTAGCTCCACCGGGGAGCTGTTTTTT. Encoded protein: CASTSSSTGELFF. The chain couples TRBV9 to TRBJ2-2; D is undetermined. In germline, CDR1 is SGDLS, CDR2 YYNGEE. CDR3 length equals 13 residues. V dropped 6 bases and J dropped 4 bases, with 10 bases sitting between them.

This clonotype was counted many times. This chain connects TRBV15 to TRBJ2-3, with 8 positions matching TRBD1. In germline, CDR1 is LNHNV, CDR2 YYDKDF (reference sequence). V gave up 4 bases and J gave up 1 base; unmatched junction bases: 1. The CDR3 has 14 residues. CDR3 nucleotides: TGTGCCACCAGCACGGGACAGGGCACAGATACGCAGTATTTT. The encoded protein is CATSTGQGTDTQYF.

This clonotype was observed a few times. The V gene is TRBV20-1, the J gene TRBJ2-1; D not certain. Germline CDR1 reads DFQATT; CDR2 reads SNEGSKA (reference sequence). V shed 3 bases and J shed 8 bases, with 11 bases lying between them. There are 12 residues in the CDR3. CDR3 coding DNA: TGCAGTGCTAGGCGTCAAGACGATGAGCAGTTCTTC. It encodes CSARRQDDEQFF.

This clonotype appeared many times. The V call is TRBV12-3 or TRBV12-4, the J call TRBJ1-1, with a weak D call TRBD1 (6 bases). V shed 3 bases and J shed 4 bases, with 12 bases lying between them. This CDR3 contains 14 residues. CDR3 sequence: CASSFGGALTEAFF. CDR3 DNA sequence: TGTGCCAGCAGTTTCGGGGGGGCACTCACTGAAGCTTTCTTT.

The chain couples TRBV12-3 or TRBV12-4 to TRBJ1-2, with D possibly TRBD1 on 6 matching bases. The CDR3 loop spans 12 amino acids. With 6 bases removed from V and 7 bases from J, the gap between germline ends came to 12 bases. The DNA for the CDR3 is TGTGCCAGCAGGAGGACAGCTCTTGGCTACACCTTC. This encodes CASRRTALGYTF.

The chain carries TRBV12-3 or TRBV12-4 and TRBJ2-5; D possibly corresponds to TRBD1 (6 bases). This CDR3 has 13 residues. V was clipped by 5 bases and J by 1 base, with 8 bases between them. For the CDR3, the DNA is TGTGCCAGCAGTAGGGACATCCAAGAGACCCAGTACTTC. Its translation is CASSRDIQETQYF.

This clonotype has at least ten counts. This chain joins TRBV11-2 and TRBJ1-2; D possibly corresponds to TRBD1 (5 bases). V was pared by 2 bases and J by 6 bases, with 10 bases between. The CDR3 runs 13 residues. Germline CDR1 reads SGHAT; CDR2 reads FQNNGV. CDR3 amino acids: CASSLSQGNGYTF. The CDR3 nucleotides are TGTGCCAGCAGCTTATCTCAGGGAAATGGCTACACCTTC.

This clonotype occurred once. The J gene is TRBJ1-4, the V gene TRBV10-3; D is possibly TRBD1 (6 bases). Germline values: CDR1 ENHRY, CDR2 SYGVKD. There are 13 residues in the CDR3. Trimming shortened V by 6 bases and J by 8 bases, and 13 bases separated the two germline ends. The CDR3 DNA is TGTGCCATCAGCGCGGTCGGGGGCGAAAAACTGTTTTTT. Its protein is CAISAVGGEKLFF.

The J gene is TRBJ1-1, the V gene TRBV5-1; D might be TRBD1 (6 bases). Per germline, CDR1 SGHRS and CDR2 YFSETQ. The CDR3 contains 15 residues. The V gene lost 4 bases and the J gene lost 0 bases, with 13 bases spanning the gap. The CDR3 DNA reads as TGCGCCAGCAGCGAAATGACAGGCTTGAACACTGAAGCTTTCTTT. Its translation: CASSEMTGLNTEAFF.

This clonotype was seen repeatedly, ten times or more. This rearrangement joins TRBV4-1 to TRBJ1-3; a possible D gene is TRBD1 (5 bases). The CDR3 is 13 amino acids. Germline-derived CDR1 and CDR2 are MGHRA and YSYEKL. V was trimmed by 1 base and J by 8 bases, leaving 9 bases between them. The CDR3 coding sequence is TGCGCCAGCAGCCAAGCCCGAGGGGACACCATATATTTT. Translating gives CASSQARGDTIYF.

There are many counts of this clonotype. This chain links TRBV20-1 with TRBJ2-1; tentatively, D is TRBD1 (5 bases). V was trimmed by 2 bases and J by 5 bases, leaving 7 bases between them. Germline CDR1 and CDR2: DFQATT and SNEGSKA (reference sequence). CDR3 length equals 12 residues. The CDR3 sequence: CSARRRDNEQFF. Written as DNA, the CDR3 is TGCAGTGCTAGACGCAGGGACAATGAGCAGTTCTTC.

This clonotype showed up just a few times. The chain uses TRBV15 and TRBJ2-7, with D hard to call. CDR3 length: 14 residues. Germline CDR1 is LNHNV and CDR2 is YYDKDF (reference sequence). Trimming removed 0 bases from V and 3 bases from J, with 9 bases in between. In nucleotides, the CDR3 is TGTGCCACCAGCAGAGATCGAGGCAGCTACGAGCAGTACTTC. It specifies CATSRDRGSYEQYF.

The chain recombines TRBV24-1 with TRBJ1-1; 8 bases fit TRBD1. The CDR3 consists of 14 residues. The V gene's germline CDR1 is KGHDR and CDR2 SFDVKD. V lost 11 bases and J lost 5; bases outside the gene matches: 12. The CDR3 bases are TGTGCCAGCAGCCAGGGACAGGTGAGAACTGAAGCTTTCTTT. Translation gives CASSQGQVRTEAFF.

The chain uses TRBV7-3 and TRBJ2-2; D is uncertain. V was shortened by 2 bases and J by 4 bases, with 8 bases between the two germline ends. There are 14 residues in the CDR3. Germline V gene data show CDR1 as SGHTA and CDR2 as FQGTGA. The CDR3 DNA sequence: TGTGCCAGCAGCTTATCAGGAACCACCGGGGAGCTGTTTTTT. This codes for CASSLSGTTGELFF.

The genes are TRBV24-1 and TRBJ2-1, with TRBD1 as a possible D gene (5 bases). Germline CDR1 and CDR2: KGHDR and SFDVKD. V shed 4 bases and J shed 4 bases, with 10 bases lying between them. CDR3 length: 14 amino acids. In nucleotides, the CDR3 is TGTGCCACCAGTGAGCCAAGACAGTACAATGAGCAGTTCTTC. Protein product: CATSEPRQYNEQFF.

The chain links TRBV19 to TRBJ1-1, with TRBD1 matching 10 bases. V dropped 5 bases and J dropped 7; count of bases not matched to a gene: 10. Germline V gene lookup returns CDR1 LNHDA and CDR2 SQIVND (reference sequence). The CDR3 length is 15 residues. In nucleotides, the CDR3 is TGTGCCAGTAGTGCCCGCGGGACAGGGGAGGGTGAAGCTTTCTTT. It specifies CASSARGTGEGEAFF. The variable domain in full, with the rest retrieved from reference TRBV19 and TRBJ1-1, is DGGITQSPKYLFRKEGQNVTLSCEQNLNHDAMYWYRQDPGQGLRLIYYSQIVNDFQKGDIAEGYSVSREKKESFPLTVTSAQKNPTAFYLCASSARGTGEGEAFFGQGTRLTVV.